Presented here are 29 T cell receptor beta chains from one specimen sequenced in a study of T cells expressing NK-cell markers (TCRdb year 2020). Library preparation used 5' RACE. TCRdb lists the instrument as Illumina HiSeq 2000. One entry per CDR3 protein sequence results from the TCRdb reprocessing of the reads, with DNA left out. The sample table includes roughly 160,000 distinct CDR3 sequences. The ten largest clones represent around 20% of the sample. The sequenced material came from blood T cells: a sorted CD56 or NKG2C T cell subset, CD4+ or CD8+ T cells, or bulk PBMC T cells (not recorded which). The receptor set was obtained from a man aged 18 to 69 in good health.

The rearrangement links TRBV7-3 to TRBJ2-3; the TCRdb D gene call, TRBD1, has no DNA to confirm it. The CDR3 is 15 residues long. The germline CDR1 and CDR2 sequences are SGHTA and FQGTGA. The CDR3 here is CASSPTGAHTDTQYF.

The chain joins TRBV7-4 to TRBJ1-1. The CDR3 runs to 14 residues. Per the germline V gene, CDR1 is SGHVT and CDR2 is SQSDAQ. The CDR3: CASSSLGGNTEAFF.

The chain links TRBV12-3 or TRBV12-4 to TRBJ1-5. This CDR3 region has 15 residues. This chain's CDR3 is CASSPSFKRNQPQHF.

This chain joins TRBV9 and TRBJ1-2. Germline lookup yields CDR1 SGDLS and CDR2 YYNGEE. The CDR3 consists of 14 residues. Here the CDR3 reads CASSAYDLDYGYTF. Using reference TRBV9 and TRBJ1-2 for the parts outside the CDR3, the full variable domain is DSGVTQTPKHLITATGQRVTLRCSPRSGDLSVYWYQQSLDQGLQFLIQYYNGEERAKGNILERFSAQQFPDLHSELNLSSLELGDSALYFCASSAYDLDYGYTFGSGTRLTVV.

The chain carries TRBV11-1 and TRBJ1-1. The CDR3 contains 19 residues. The germline V gene encodes CDR1 SGHAT and CDR2 FQDESV (reference sequence). The CDR3 spells CASSLPQGVAGYMNTEAFF.

The chain combines TRBV19 with TRBJ1-6; without DNA, the TCRdb call of TRBD1 cannot be checked. CDR1 is LNHDA and CDR2 is SQIVND in the germline V gene (reference sequence). The CDR3 has 12 residues. This chain's CDR3 is CATGTDNSPLHF.

This sequence joins TRBV12-3 or TRBV12-4 and TRBJ1-1; as DNA is missing, the TRBD1 call by TCRdb cannot be tested. The length of the CDR3 is 18 residues. CDR3 region: CASSPWIPGLGGNTEAFF.

The V gene is TRBV29-1, the J gene TRBJ1-2; TCRdb returns TRBD1, unconfirmable since there is no DNA. Germline values: CDR1 SQVTM, CDR2 ANQGSEA. This CDR3 region has 18 residues. The CDR3 protein is CSVEEGGQGAKFHYGYTF.

The rearrangement links TRBV6-1 to TRBJ2-1; lacking DNA, the TRBD1 call made by TCRdb goes unchecked. The germline V gene has CDR1 MNHNS and CDR2 SASEGT. The CDR3 sequence is 15 residues long. The CDR3 is CASSDPGQGYNEQFF.

The chain carries TRBV5-3 and TRBJ1-2. TRBV5-3 has ORF status, its function being uncertain. This CDR3 region has 16 residues. CDR3 region: CARSLKPTPSNYGYTF.

The chain links TRBV7-8 to TRBJ2-3; the TCRdb call, TRBD2, lacks DNA for checking. Germline values: CDR1 SGHVS, CDR2 FQNEAQ. The CDR3 is 16 residues long. The CDR3 protein is CASSLFRGGVTDTQYF.

This sequence joins TRBV29-1 and TRBJ2-7; TCRdb's assignment of TRBD1 cannot be checked, as there is no DNA. The CDR3 loop spans 13 amino acids. Germline V gene sequence: CDR1 SQVTM, CDR2 ANQGSEA. The CDR3 loop reads CSVAMGAVYEQYF.

This chain connects TRBV18 to TRBJ1-5. Looked up from germline, CDR1 is KGHSH and CDR2 is LQKENI. This CDR3 comprises 14 residues. The CDR3 region is CASSPPHSNQPQHF.

The chain is built from TRBV4-1 and TRBJ2-1; the D gene TCRdb calls, TRBD2, cannot be checked with no DNA. This CDR3 is built from 16 residues. In germline, CDR1 is MGHRA, CDR2 YSYEKL. CDR3 protein: CASSQGIRDAGNEQFF.

The chain uses TRBV27 and TRBJ2-7. Looked up from germline, CDR1 is MNHEY and CDR2 is SMNVEV (reference sequence). This CDR3 contains 17 residues. The CDR3 spells CASSLYAKRTAPYEQYF.

The chain couples TRBV20-1 to TRBJ2-1; the D call from TCRdb, TRBD1, cannot be confirmed without DNA. CDR3 length: 15 residues. Looked up from germline, CDR1 is DFQATT and CDR2 is SNEGSKA (reference sequence). CDR3 sequence reads: CSAREGVWGYNEQFF.

The gene calls are TRBV11-2 and TRBJ2-1; the D call from TCRdb, TRBD1, cannot be confirmed without DNA. The V gene's germline CDR1 is SGHAT and CDR2 FQNNGV. The CDR3 is 13 amino acids. The CDR3 reads CASSFSRENEQFF.

This chain uses TRBV4-1 with TRBJ1-5; the D call from TCRdb, TRBD1, cannot be confirmed without DNA. The CDR3 runs to 15 residues. Germline V lookup: CDR1 MGHRA, CDR2 YSYEKL. The CDR3 sequence is CASSHSDRGNQPQHF.

This sequence joins TRBV5-5 and TRBJ2-5; absent DNA, TCRdb's TRBD1 call cannot be checked. Germline-derived CDR1 and CDR2 are SGHKS and YYEKEE (reference sequence). The CDR3 spans 14 residues. The chain's CDR3 is CASSPADSRETQYF.

The chain couples TRBV5-1 to TRBJ2-1; as DNA is missing, the TRBD1 call by TCRdb cannot be tested. The V gene's germline CDR1 is SGHRS and CDR2 YFSETQ. CDR3 length equals 16 residues. The CDR3: CASSFAGTGIGNEQFF.

The chain combines TRBV7-3 with TRBJ2-3; the TRBD2 assignment by TCRdb is unverifiable without DNA. This CDR3 contains 14 residues. CDR1 and CDR2 (germline): SGHTA, FQGTGA. CDR3 sequence reads: CASSETSGVNTQYF.

The chain uses TRBV3-1 and TRBJ2-3; TCRdb indicates TRBD2, and absent DNA this call remains unverified. This CDR3 has 18 amino acids. CDR1 and CDR2 from the germline V gene are LGHDT and YNNKEL (reference sequence). CDR3 protein: CASSQPQPLAGAVDTQYF.

This chain links TRBV7-9 with TRBJ1-6; TCRdb outputs TRBD1, but without DNA this stays unchecked. The CDR3 has 16 residues. The germline CDR1 and CDR2 sequences are SEHNR and FQNEAQ (reference sequence). This CDR3 reads CASSLLGTADNSPLHF.

This chain uses TRBV27 with TRBJ2-7; TCRdb returns TRBD2, unconfirmable since there is no DNA. This CDR3 has 15 amino acids. Germline V gives CDR1 MNHEY, CDR2 SMNVEV (reference sequence). The CDR3 region is CASRGAGGKTYEQYF.

The chain links TRBV29-1 to TRBJ2-5. The CDR3 has 14 amino acids. Germline V CDR1 and CDR2: SQVTM, ANQGSEA. The chain's CDR3 is CSAGEAAPQETQYF. Complete variable domain (other parts from reference TRBV29-1 and TRBJ2-5): SAVISQKPSRDICQRGTSLTIQCQVDSQVTMMFWYRQQPGQSLTLIATANQGSEATYESGFVIDKFPISRPNLTFSTLTVSNMSPEDSSIYLCSAGEAAPQETQYFGPGTRLLVL.

This chain uses TRBV7-9 with TRBJ2-3; absent DNA, TCRdb's TRBD2 call cannot be checked. Germline CDR1 reads SEHNR; CDR2 reads FQNEAQ (reference sequence). The CDR3 spans 17 residues. The CDR3 reads CASSSGLAGPRGDTQYF.

The CDR3 protein is CASSQPLGEKLFF. This chain uses TRBV4-1 with TRBJ1-4. Germline V lookup: CDR1 MGHRA, CDR2 YSYEKL. The CDR3 loop spans 13 amino acids.

The gene calls are TRBV7-8 and TRBJ2-7; TCRdb's D gene call, TRBD2, goes unchecked for lack of DNA. CDR1 and CDR2 from the germline V gene are SGHVS and FQNEAQ. The CDR3 sequence is 15 residues long. The CDR3 here is CASSASGLADYEQYF. The entire variable domain, with the rest obtained from reference TRBV7-8 and TRBJ2-7, is as follows: GAGVSQSPRYKVAKRGQDVALRCDPISGHVSLFWYQQALGQGPEFLTYFQNEAQLDKSGLPSDRFFAERPEGSVSTLKIQRTQQEDSAVYLCASSASGLADYEQYFGPGTRLTVT.

The V call is TRBV6-5, the J call TRBJ2-7; TCRdb gives TRBD1 as the D gene, but with no DNA this cannot be confirmed. The germline V gene has CDR1 MNHEY and CDR2 SVGAGI. This CDR3 contains 18 residues. This CDR3 reads CASSYSTTDSAVSYEQYF.